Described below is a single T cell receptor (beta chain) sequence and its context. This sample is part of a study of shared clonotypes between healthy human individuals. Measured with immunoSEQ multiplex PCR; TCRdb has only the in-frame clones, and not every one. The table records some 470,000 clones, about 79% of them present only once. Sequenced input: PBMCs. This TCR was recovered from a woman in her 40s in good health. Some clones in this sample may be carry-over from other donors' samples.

The CDR3 spells CASSVEDGATYEQYF. In DNA, the CDR3 is TGTGCCAGCAGCGTAGAGGATGGGGCCACCTACGAGCAGTACTTC. This chain uses TRBV9 with TRBJ2-5; possible D gene TRBD1, 5 bases. The J call is in doubt because the DNA end fits TRBJ2-7 better. Germline-derived CDR1 and CDR2 are SGDLS and YYNGEE. The CDR3 runs 15 residues.